This T cell receptor beta chain was retrieved from a study of cytomegalovirus exposure and HLA in healthy donors. Turning to the study itself: Later analysis reported that the approximately 120 validation repertoires shared the platform of the 500 to 750 first-cohort repertoires. General study results and limits: Associated with cytomegalovirus, according to the listing, were fewer than 200 TCR beta chains. For most TCR sequences rarity was the rule, although some public TCRs occurred in many donors.

Donors came from a validation cohort of 95 to 150 subjects, distinct from the first 666-subject cohort. Generated by immunoSEQ multiplex PCR, the TCRdb table keeps only in-frame clones and is missing some. The top ten clones hold around 1.3% of a sample with roughly 200,000 clones, roughly three quarters of them seen once. As to this clone: The antigen remains unidentified.

Trimming shortened V by 5 bases and J by 3 bases, and 10 bases separated the two germline ends. CDR1 SGHTA and CDR2 FQGTGA come from the germline V gene. The CDR3 consists of 13 residues. This receptor was identified in a woman between 25 and 40 years old in good health and CMV-seronegative. The rearrangement joins TRBV7-3 to TRBJ1-2; D gene uncertain. Material: PBMCs. The CDR3 sequence is CASSPQADYGYTF. The CDR3 DNA reads as TGTGCCAGCAGCCCCCAGGCCGACTATGGCTACACCTTC.